Following are 16 T cell receptor beta chains from one sample sequenced in a study of T cell responses to AZD1222 COVID-19 vaccine. Repertoires were generated with immunoSEQ multiplex PCR, while TCRdb's copy carries only in-frame clones and drops some. Seen here are more than 70,000 clones, approximately 84% observed once, and the top ten hold about 13%. This material consisted of peripheral blood, taken on day 0 of AZD1222 vaccination. The receptors derive from an adult in good health.

The chain joins TRBV9 to TRBJ2-7; no clear D gene. Germline V CDR1 and CDR2: SGDLS, YYNGEE. This CDR3 comprises 13 residues. Between the trimmed V and J ends, which lost 0 bases and 3 bases, there was a span of 7 bases. In DNA form, the CDR3 reads TGTGCCAGCAGCGTAGGTCTGGGCTACGAGCAGTACTTC. It yields the protein CASSVGLGYEQYF.

As to this clone: The junction departs from the called germline gene at one end, perhaps through a read error. This sample includes further DNA sequences coding for the same CDR3. The CDR3 region has the DNA TGTGCCAGCAGCCAGCTCTACCTTGCGCCTTATTCCTATGAGCAGTACTTC. Its translation: CASSQLYLAPYSYEQYF. This chain uses TRBV3-1 (or the pseudogene TRBV3-2) with TRBJ2-7, with no clear D. The CDR3 loop spans 17 amino acids. Germline loops: CDR1 LGHDT, CDR2 YNNKEL (reference sequence).

The CDR3 loop reads CASTFLGQGASEAFF. CDR3 sequence (DNA): TGCGCCAGCACCTTCCTCGGACAGGGGGCATCTGAAGCTTTCTTT. V usage is TRBV5-1 and J usage is TRBJ1-1; 11 positions match TRBD1. V trimming: 6 bases; J trimming: 6 bases; junction bases outside the gene matches: 10. The CDR3 is made up of 15 amino acids. CDR1 and CDR2 (germline): SGHRS, YFSETQ.

The J gene is TRBJ2-3, the V gene TRBV25-1; D is ambiguous. The CDR3 runs to 13 residues. Trimming left V 3 bases short and J 2 bases short, with 6 bases between. Looked up from germline, CDR1 is MGHDK and CDR2 is SYGVNS. In DNA form, the CDR3 reads TGTGCCAGCAGTGACGATTACACAGATACGCAGTATTTT. Its protein is CASSDDYTDTQYF.

V usage is TRBV7-2 and J usage is TRBJ2-7; no definite D call. The CDR3 sequence is 14 residues long. V lost 3 bases to trimming and J lost 6 bases, with 15 bases between them. Germline assignment: CDR1 SGHTA and CDR2 FQGNSA. The CDR3: CASSFRFQDGEQYF. CDR3 in DNA: TGTGCCAGCAGCTTCCGATTTCAGGACGGCGAGCAGTACTTC.

The chain combines TRBV2 with TRBJ2-7; no definite D call. The CDR3 sequence is 11 residues long. V lost 4 bases and J 2 bases, leaving 3 bases between the germline ends. Germline V gives CDR1 SNHLY, CDR2 FYNNEI. CDR3 sequence: CASSGTYEQYF. CDR3 bases: TGTGCCAGCAGTGGCACCTACGAGCAGTACTTC.

The gene calls are TRBV12-3 or TRBV12-4 and TRBJ1-1; D is ambiguous. This CDR3 has 12 residues. V lost 8 bases, J lost 5 bases, and 12 bases lay in between. CDR3 nucleotides: TGTGCCAGCCATGGACGAAGAACTGAAGCTTTCTTT. This sequence encodes CASHGRRTEAFF.

The rearrangement links TRBV6-5 to TRBJ2-2, with a weak D call TRBD1 (6 bases). With 6 bases removed from V and 7 bases from J, the gap between germline ends came to 18 bases. The CDR3 extends over 15 amino acids. The germline V gene encodes CDR1 MNHEY and CDR2 SVGAGI. The CDR3 nucleotides read TGTGCCAGCAGCACCGGGACATACGGACTCGGGGAGCTGTTTTTT. Protein sequence: CASSTGTYGLGELFF.

The chain employs TRBV5-5 and TRBJ1-5; 9 nucleotides agree with TRBD1. CDR1 SGHKS and CDR2 YYEKEE come from the germline V gene (reference sequence). The length of the CDR3 is 18 residues. V lost 0 bases and J lost 3; bases outside the gene matches: 10. The CDR3 spells CASSLGARTGVANQPQHF. DNA of the CDR3: TGTGCCAGCAGCTTGGGCGCCAGGACAGGGGTTGCCAATCAGCCCCAGCATTTT. Drawing the rest from reference TRBV5-5 and TRBJ1-5, the complete variable domain is DAGVTQSPTHLIKTRGQQVTLRCSPISGHKSVSWYQQVLGQGPQFIFQYYEKEERGRGNFPDRFSARQFPNYSSELNVNALLLGDSALYLCASSLGARTGVANQPQHFGDGTRLSIL.

V gene TRBV14 combines with J gene TRBJ1-5; perhaps TRBD1 as D (5 bases). The CDR3 covers 13 residues. V was trimmed by 3 bases and J by 7 bases, leaving 10 bases between them. CDR1 SGHDN and CDR2 FVKESK come from the germline V gene. Here the CDR3 DNA reads TGTGCCAGCAGCCAGGGGGAGGGACAGCCCCAGCATTTT. This translates into CASSQGEGQPQHF.

This chain joins TRBV18 and TRBJ1-2; D not certain. Germline V gene lookup returns CDR1 KGHSH and CDR2 LQKENI. The CDR3 is made up of 14 amino acids. V was cut by 0 bases and J by 3 bases, with 8 bases left in between. In nucleotides, the CDR3 is TGTGCCAGCTCACCACCGACGGCTTACTATGGCTACACCTTC. It yields the protein CASSPPTAYYGYTF.

This clone was recorded once. V and J are TRBV7-3 and TRBJ1-6; 9 positions agree with TRBD1. V lost 5 bases to trimming and J lost 7 bases; unmatched junction nucleotides: 9. Looked up from germline, CDR1 is SGHTA and CDR2 is FQGTGA. CDR3 size: 16 residues. CDR3 sequence reads: CASSADRGGWNSPLHF. The CDR3 region has the DNA TGTGCCAGCAGCGCAGACAGGGGGGGATGGAATTCACCCCTCCACTTT.

This chain links TRBV10-3 with TRBJ2-1; 8 bases are a match to TRBD2. With V trimmed by 3 bases and J by 7 bases, 5 bases remained unmatched. Germline CDR1 ENHRY, CDR2 SYGVKD. The CDR3 spans 14 residues. The CDR3 DNA reads as TGTGCCATCAGTGAAGGACTAGCAGGGAATGAGCAGTTCTTC. Translating it yields CAISEGLAGNEQFF.

V and J are TRBV6-5 and TRBJ2-6, with D possibly TRBD1 on 6 matching bases. The germline V gene has CDR1 MNHEY and CDR2 SVGAGI. CDR3 length: 16 amino acids. Trimming stripped 2 bases from V and 4 bases from J, with 12 bases between. The CDR3 bases are TGTGCCAGCAGTTACACAGGGCAGTCCGGGGCCAACGTCCTGACTTTC. It yields the protein CASSYTGQSGANVLTF.

This clone has a single count. The chain carries TRBV9 and TRBJ2-2; D may be TRBD1 or TRBD2 (5 bases each). The CDR3 runs 20 residues. CDR1 is SGDLS and CDR2 is YYNGEE in the germline V gene. V was pared by 4 bases and J by 4 bases, with 29 bases between. The CDR3 nucleotides read TGTGCCAGCAGCCCCCGCTTGGGGGAAGGGGAAAGGTTCGGCACCGGGGAGCTGTTTTTT. Translating gives CASSPRLGEGERFGTGELFF.

The chain joins TRBV7-2 to TRBJ2-7, with D tentatively TRBD1 (6 bases). With 3 bases removed from V and 2 bases from J, the gap between germline ends came to 11 bases. This CDR3 spans 14 amino acids. In germline, CDR1 is SGHTA, CDR2 FQGNSA. CDR3 DNA sequence: TGTGCCAGCAGCTTTACGACAGGCACCTACGAGCAGTACTTC. Protein: CASSFTTGTYEQYF.